A single sample is the source of the 17 T cell receptor beta chains below, sequenced in a study of cytomegalovirus exposure and HLA in healthy donors (dated by TCRdb to between 2016 and 2019). Library creation used the immunoSEQ multiplex PCR assay. A mixture of 60 forward primers for TCR Vbeta segments and 13 reverse primers for TCR Jbeta segments was used in the multiplex PCR. As stored in TCRdb, this immuneACCESS dataset retains in-frame rearrangements with V and J assigned. A fraction of the clones does not appear; measured against another copy, unresolved V genes explain less than half of the discrepancy, and the remainder lacks a known reason. This sample comprises approximately 110,000 clones, 65% to 80% of them detected only once. The leading ten clones occupy around 3.9% of the sample. The source material was PBMCs. Source of these receptors: a human donor in good health.

V and J are TRBV7-2 and TRBJ2-1, with a possible D match to TRBD2 (5 bases). Per the germline V gene, CDR1 is SGHTA and CDR2 is FQGNSA. V lost 3 bases, J lost 8 bases, and 11 bases lay in between. The CDR3 has 13 amino acids. CDR3 in DNA: TGTGCCAGCAGCTTGGAGTCCGGGGATGAGCAGTTCTTC. Translating gives CASSLESGDEQFF.

The chain recombines TRBV19 with TRBJ2-2; maybe TRBD1 (6 bases). CDR1 LNHDA and CDR2 SQIVND come from the germline V gene (reference sequence). The V gene lost 7 bases and the J gene lost 4 bases, with 13 bases spanning the gap. The CDR3 has 14 amino acids. The CDR3 DNA sequence: TGTGCCAGTACCCTAGGACAGAGCACCGGGGAGCTGTTTTTT. Its translation is CASTLGQSTGELFF.

The chain combines TRBV6-1 with TRBJ1-1; 8 nucleotides agree with TRBD1. There are 13 residues in the CDR3. In germline, CDR1 is MNHNS, CDR2 SASEGT. With V trimmed by 9 bases and J by 1 base, 4 bases remained unmatched. The CDR3 reads CASRQGQNTEAFF. For the CDR3, the DNA is TGTGCCAGTCGACAGGGGCAGAACACTGAAGCTTTCTTT.

The rearrangement uses TRBV4-1 and TRBJ2-5, with 9 nucleotides matching TRBD2. The CDR3 covers 17 residues. Germline-derived CDR1 and CDR2 are MGHRA and YSYEKL. The V segment lost 1 base and the J segment 5 bases; nucleotides outside the gene matches: 11. In nucleotides, the CDR3 is TGCGCCAGCAGCCAAGCGCTTAGCGGGAGAGTTGGCGAGACCCAGTACTTC. It encodes CASSQALSGRVGETQYF.

The V gene is TRBV5-1, the J gene TRBJ2-7, with 9 bases that match TRBD1. CDR1 is SGHRS and CDR2 is YFSETQ in the germline V gene. The CDR3 sequence is 14 residues long. J lost 3 bases, V lost 4 bases, and 5 bases had no gene match. The chain's CDR3 is CASSGGQGLYEQYF. CDR3 nucleotide sequence: TGCGCCAGCAGCGGGGGACAGGGTCTCTACGAGCAGTACTTC.

V usage is TRBV5-1 and J usage is TRBJ1-1; tentatively, D is TRBD1 (6 bases). CDR1 is SGHRS and CDR2 is YFSETQ in the germline V gene. The CDR3 totals 15 residues. The V gene lost 4 bases and the J gene lost 4 bases, with 17 bases spanning the gap. The CDR3 sequence: CASSLEQGLGTEAFF. CDR3 in DNA: TGCGCCAGCAGCCTCGAACAGGGCTTGGGCACTGAAGCTTTCTTT.

This sequence joins TRBV30 and TRBJ1-4; 8 positions match TRBD1. Losses at the gene ends were 2 bases for V and 3 bases for J; bases not matched to a gene: 14. This CDR3 has 18 residues. Germline V gene data show CDR1 as GTSNPN and CDR2 as SVGIG (reference sequence). The CDR3, as DNA: TGTGCCTGGAGTCCGGCCTCCAGGGGGCGCCTTTCTAATGAAAAACTGTTTTTT. Translating gives CAWSPASRGRLSNEKLFF.

The chain couples TRBV10-1 to TRBJ2-2; D is possibly TRBD2 (5 bases). The CDR3 contains 13 residues. CDR1 and CDR2 (germline): WNHNN, SYGVQD (reference sequence). V lost 6 bases and J lost 7, with 12 bases in between. CDR3 coding DNA: TGCGCCAGCAGGATTCGGGATGGCGGGGAGCTGTTTTTT. It encodes CASRIRDGGELFF.

In its sample, this clone was seen once. The rearrangement links TRBV18 to TRBJ2-7; TRBD2 aligns across 8 bases. The V and J ends lost 4 bases and 0 bases, in that order; junction bases with no gene match: 8. This CDR3 is built from 16 residues. The V gene's germline CDR1 is KGHSH and CDR2 LQKENI. The CDR3 region is CASSQPGLVGSYEQYF. In DNA, the CDR3 is TGTGCCAGCTCACAACCGGGACTAGTGGGCTCCTACGAGCAGTACTTC.

The chain recombines TRBV4-2 with TRBJ2-1; D gene unclear. Germline values: CDR1 LGHNA, CDR2 YNFKEQ. The V and J ends lost 1 base and 2 bases respectively, with 12 bases between them. CDR3 length: 16 amino acids. The CDR3 region has the DNA TGTGCCAGCAGCCAAGGGTCGTCTAGGACCTACAATGAGCAGTTCTTC. Its translation is CASSQGSSRTYNEQFF.

In this sample, this clone turned up a few times. The chain employs TRBV23-1 and TRBJ2-7, with 9 bases that match TRBD1. TRBV23-1 is identified as an open reading frame with a role that is uncertain. V was clipped by 10 bases and J by 3 bases; unmatched bases: 19. This CDR3 is built from 17 residues. CDR3: CATPLRTGVEAYYEQYF. The CDR3 DNA follows: TGCGCCACCCCCCTCCGGACAGGGGTCGAAGCTTACTACGAGCAGTACTTC.

This clone was observed a few times. This sequence joins TRBV6-1 and TRBJ2-1; no clear D. Germline CDR1 MNHNS, CDR2 SASEGT. This CDR3 has 16 residues. V lost 0 bases and J 2 bases, leaving 11 bases between the germline ends. CDR3 nucleotides: TGTGCCAGCAGTGAAGCCGACGGGTTTCCCTACAATGAGCAGTTCTTC. This encodes CASSEADGFPYNEQFF.

For the CDR3, the DNA is TGTGCCAGCAGTTTCCTCAGAGGATGGGAGCCCCAGGAGCAGTACTTC. Its protein is CASSFLRGWEPQEQYF. This chain connects TRBV6-5 to TRBJ2-7, with D perhaps TRBD2 (5 bases). The CDR3 extends over 16 amino acids. Trimming shortened V by 4 bases and J by 7 bases, and 23 bases separated the two germline ends. CDR1 MNHEY and CDR2 SVGAGI come from the germline V gene.

Concerning this clone itself: Germline is not matched at one junction end, which may reflect a read error. The gene calls are TRBV7-7 and TRBJ2-5, with 7 positions matching TRBD1. The CDR3 spans 15 residues. CDR1 and CDR2 from the germline V gene are SSHAT and FNYEAQ (reference sequence). The CDR3 sequence is CASSSSTGPGETQYF. The CDR3 DNA reads as TGTGCTAGCAGCTCCTCGACAGGGCCGGGGGAGACCCAGTACTTC.

The chain employs TRBV6-5 and TRBJ1-2, with 8 bases identical to TRBD1. This CDR3 has 15 residues. Per the germline V gene, CDR1 is MNHEY and CDR2 is SVGAGI. The trim removed 7 bases at V and 5 bases at J, leaving 12 bases unmatched. DNA for the CDR3: TGTGCCAGCATCGAGGCCCAGGGGGCACGGTATGGCTACACCTTC. Its protein is CASIEAQGARYGYTF.

The chain links TRBV10-3 to TRBJ1-1; 8 bases are a match to TRBD1. Germline V gives CDR1 ENHRY, CDR2 SYGVKD. With 0 bases clipped from V and 0 bases from J, the junction kept 21 bases outside the gene matches. The length of the CDR3 is 22 residues. CDR3 sequence: CAISESMGDRPFLTFMNTEAFF. Written as DNA, the CDR3 is TGTGCCATCAGTGAGTCCATGGGGGACAGGCCCTTTCTTACATTTATGAACACTGAAGCTTTCTTT.

This chain links TRBV15 with TRBJ2-3, with 10 bases that match TRBD2. J was trimmed by 3 bases and V by 3 bases; bases with no gene match: 9. The CDR3 covers 17 residues. Germline V gene sequence: CDR1 LNHNV, CDR2 YYDKDF (reference sequence). CDR3 amino acids: CATSSWSGRARTDTQYF. The DNA for the CDR3 is TGTGCCACCAGCAGCTGGAGCGGGAGGGCCAGGACAGATACGCAGTATTTT.